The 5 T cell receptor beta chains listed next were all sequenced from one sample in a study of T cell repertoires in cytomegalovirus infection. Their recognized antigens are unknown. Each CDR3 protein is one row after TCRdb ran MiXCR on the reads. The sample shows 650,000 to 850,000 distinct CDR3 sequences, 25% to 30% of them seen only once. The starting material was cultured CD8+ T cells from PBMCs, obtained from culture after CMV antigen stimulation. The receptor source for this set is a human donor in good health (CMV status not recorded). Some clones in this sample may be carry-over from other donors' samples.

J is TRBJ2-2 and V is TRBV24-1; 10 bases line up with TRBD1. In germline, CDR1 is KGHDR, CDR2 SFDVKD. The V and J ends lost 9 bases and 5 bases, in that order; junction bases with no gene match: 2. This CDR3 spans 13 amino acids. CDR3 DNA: TGTGCCACCCGGGACAGGGGAACCGGGGAGCTGTTTTTT. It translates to CATRDRGTGELFF.

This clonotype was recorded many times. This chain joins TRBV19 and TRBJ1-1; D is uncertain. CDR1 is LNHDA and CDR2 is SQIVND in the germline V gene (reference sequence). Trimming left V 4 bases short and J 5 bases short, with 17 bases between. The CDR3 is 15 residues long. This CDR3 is CASSKWTRMRTEAFF. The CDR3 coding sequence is TGTGCCAGTAGTAAATGGACTCGCATGAGGACTGAAGCTTTCTTT.

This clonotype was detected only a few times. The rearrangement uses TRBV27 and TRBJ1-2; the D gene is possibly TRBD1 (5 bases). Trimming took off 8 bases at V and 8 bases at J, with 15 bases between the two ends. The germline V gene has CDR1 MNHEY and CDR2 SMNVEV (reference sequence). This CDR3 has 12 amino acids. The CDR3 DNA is TGTGCCAGCTCGGGGGAGGGAATCGGCTACACCTTC. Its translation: CASSGEGIGYTF.

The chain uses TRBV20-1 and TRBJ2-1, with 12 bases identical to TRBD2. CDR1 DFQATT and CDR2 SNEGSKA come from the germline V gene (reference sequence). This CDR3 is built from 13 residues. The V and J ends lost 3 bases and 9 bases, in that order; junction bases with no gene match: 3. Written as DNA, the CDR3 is TGCAGTGCTAGGACTAGCGGGGGTTTTGAGCAGTTCTTC. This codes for CSARTSGGFEQFF.

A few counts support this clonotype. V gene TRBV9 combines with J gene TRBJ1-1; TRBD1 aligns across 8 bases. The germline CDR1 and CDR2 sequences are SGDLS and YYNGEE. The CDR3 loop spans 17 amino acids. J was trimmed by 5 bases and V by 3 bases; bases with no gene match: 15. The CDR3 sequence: CASSGARTGLKGTEAFF. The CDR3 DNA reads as TGTGCCAGCAGCGGGGCTAGGACAGGGTTAAAGGGGACTGAAGCTTTCTTT.